This T cell receptor beta chain stems from a study of blood T cell repertoires in COVID-19. The assay was immunoSEQ multiplex PCR, and TCRdb's table has in-frame clones only and misses some. The table shows tens of thousands of clones, with 90% occurring only once. V lost 6 bases and J lost 2; bases outside the gene matches: 12. Germline values: CDR1 LNHDA, CDR2 SQIVND (reference sequence). This CDR3 contains 17 residues. The sequence was obtained from a man in his forties with acute or convalescent COVID-19. This sequence joins TRBV19 and TRBJ2-4, with 8 bases that match TRBD2. The sequencing sample was made of peripheral blood. CDR3 protein: CASSPRDLAGTKNIQYF. The CDR3 bases are TGTGCCAGTAGCCCTCGCGATCTAGCGGGTACCAAAAACATTCAGTACTTC.